This T cell receptor beta chain was captured by sequencing in a study of Graves' ophthalmopathy and Graves' hyperthyroidism. Study summary: Before any treatment was given, at initial diagnosis, peripheral blood was collected.

The authors amplified TCR beta CDR3 regions from RNA transcripts. Investigators did first-round RT-PCR with HTBI primers, then second-round multiplex PCR. TCRdb passed the multiplex PCR reads through MiXCR, listing each CDR3 protein once. The sample holds around 660,000 distinct CDR3 sequences, about 40% seen once. As regards this clonotype: Its target is not known.

The study, taken as a whole, reports: Sensitivity of about 90% and specificity of about 77% were achieved when a 13-signature model separated ophthalmopathy from stable hyperthyroidism.

This CDR3 comprises 16 residues. Germline CDR1 is SGHAT and CDR2 is FQNNGV. Losses at the gene ends were 5 bases for V and 0 bases for J; bases not matched to a gene: 3. The sequenced sample was peripheral blood. This clonotype was obtained from an adult man with Graves' ophthalmopathy. V and J are TRBV11-2 and TRBJ2-3; 12 nucleotides align to TRBD2. CDR3 loop: CASSLLAGGSTDTQYF. CDR3 DNA: TGTGCCAGCAGCCTACTAGCGGGGGGCAGCACAGATACGCAGTATTTT.